The rows below give T cell receptor beta chains drawn from one sample of a study of blood T cell repertoires in COVID-19. Profiling relied on immunoSEQ multiplex PCR, and the TCRdb table lists in-frame clones only, not all of them. The table includes 190,000 or so clones, approximately 85% detected once. Sequencing was done on a sample of PBMCs or T cells enriched from blood (not recorded which). Every receptor here comes from a man aged 35-49 years who had recovered from COVID-19. Both conserved end residues are part of each CDR3. The order of the fields is V gene, clone size, J gene, D gene, CDR3 length, CDR3 protein, CDR3 DNA. A D gene is named only where the DNA matches it firmly. Clone size, where shown, is once, few, many, or a class for clones that have expanded.

TRBV4-2	.	TRBJ2-1	.	13	CASSQEVGWEQFF	TGTGCCAGCAGCCAGGAGGTGGGGTGGGAGCAGTTCTTC
TRBV12-3/TRBV12-4	.	TRBJ2-5	TRBD2	13	CATGGAWRETQYF	TGTGCCACCGGGGGGGCCTGGCGTGAGACCCAGTACTTC
TRBV7-2	once	TRBJ2-1	TRBD2	17	CASSLAGGLASYNEQFF	TGTGCCAGCAGCTTAGCAGGCGGACTAGCGTCCTACAATGAGCAGTTCTTC
TRBV27	.	TRBJ2-1	.	14	CASSYAGTYNEQFF	TGTGCCAGCAGTTATGCCGGGACCTACAATGAGCAGTTCTTC
TRBV18	.	TRBJ2-1	.	15	CASSPLTSSYNEQFF	TGTGCCAGCTCACCACTTACGAGCTCCTACAATGAGCAGTTCTTC
TRBV5-3	.	TRBJ2-7	.	15	CARSFYKRVRYEQYF	TGTGCCAGAAGCTTTTACAAGCGGGTACGATACGAGCAGTACTTC
TRBV6-2/TRBV6-3	.	TRBJ2-1	TRBD2	18	CASSPLRTSGRRQGEQFF	TGTGCCAGCAGCCCACTTAGGACTAGCGGGAGGAGGCAGGGTGAGCAGTTCTTC
TRBV19	.	TRBJ1-5	TRBD1	16	CASSIRGQGGRSPQHF	TGTGCCAGTAGTATCCGGGGACAGGGGGGTAGGTCGCCCCAGCATTTT
TRBV19	.	TRBJ2-1	TRBD2	15	CASSTGTSGYNEQFF	TGTGCCAGTTCAACCGGGACTAGCGGCTACAATGAGCAGTTCTTC
TRBV28	.	TRBJ2-4	.	13	CASSPGSPGIQYF	TGTGCCAGCAGCCCCGGGAGTCCGGGCATTCAGTACTTC
TRBV2	.	TRBJ1-5	TRBD1	15	CASSDRRGLNQPQHF	TGTGCCAGCAGTGACCGAAGGGGGCTCAATCAGCCCCAGCATTTT
TRBV12-3/TRBV12-4	.	TRBJ1-1	.	11	CASSLDTEAFF	TGTGCCAGCAGCCTAGACACTGAAGCTTTCTTT
TRBV6-5	.	TRBJ2-6	TRBD2	15	CASSHGGEGANVLTF	TGTGCCAGCAGCCACGGGGGGGAAGGGGCCAACGTCCTGACTTTC